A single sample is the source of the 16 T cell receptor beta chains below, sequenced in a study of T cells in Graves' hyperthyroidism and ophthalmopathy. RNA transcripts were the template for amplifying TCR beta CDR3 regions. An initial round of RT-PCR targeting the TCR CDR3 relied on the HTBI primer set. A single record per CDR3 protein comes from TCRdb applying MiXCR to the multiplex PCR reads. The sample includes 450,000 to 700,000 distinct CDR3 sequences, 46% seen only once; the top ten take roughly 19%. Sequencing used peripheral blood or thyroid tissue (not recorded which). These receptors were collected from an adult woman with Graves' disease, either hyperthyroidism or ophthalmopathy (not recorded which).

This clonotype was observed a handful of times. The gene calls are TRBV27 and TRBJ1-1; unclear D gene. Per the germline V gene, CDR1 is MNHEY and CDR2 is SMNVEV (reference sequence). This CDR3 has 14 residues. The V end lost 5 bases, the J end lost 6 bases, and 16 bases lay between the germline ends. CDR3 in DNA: TGTGCCAGCAGTCCCGACCTCGGGAGTCCTGAAGCTTTCTTT. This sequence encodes CASSPDLGSPEAFF.

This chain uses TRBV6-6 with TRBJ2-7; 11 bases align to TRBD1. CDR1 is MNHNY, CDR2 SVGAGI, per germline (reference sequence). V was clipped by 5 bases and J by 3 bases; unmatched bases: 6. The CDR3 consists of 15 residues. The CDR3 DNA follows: TGTGCCAGCAGTGCATCAGGGACAGGGGGCTACGAGCAGTACTTC. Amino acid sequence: CASSASGTGGYEQYF.

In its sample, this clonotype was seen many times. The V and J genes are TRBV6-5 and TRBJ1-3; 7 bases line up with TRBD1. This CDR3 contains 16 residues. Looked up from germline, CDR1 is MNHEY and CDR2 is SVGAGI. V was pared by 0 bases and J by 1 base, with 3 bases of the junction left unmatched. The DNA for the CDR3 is TGTGCCAGCAGTTACTCGACAGGGCGGTCTGGAAACACCATATATTTT. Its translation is CASSYSTGRSGNTIYF.

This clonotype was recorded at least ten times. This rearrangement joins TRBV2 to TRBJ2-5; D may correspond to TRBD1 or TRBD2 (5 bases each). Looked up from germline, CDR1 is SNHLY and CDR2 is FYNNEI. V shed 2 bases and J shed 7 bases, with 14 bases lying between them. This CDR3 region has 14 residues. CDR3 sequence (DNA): TGTGCCAGCAGTGAAATAGGGGAGATTGGGACCCAGTACTTC. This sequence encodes CASSEIGEIGTQYF.

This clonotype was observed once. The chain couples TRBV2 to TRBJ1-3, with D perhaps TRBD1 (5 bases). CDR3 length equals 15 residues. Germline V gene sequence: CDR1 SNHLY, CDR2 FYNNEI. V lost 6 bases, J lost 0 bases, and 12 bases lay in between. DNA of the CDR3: TGTGCCAGCAGCCTACAGGAGAGCTCTGGAAACACCATATATTTT. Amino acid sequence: CASSLQESSGNTIYF.

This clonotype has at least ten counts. The CDR3 DNA sequence: TGTGCCATCAGCCCAACTACAGGGGGAAAGTTTTACGAGCAGTACTTC. Translated: CAISPTTGGKFYEQYF. The gene calls are TRBV10-3 and TRBJ2-7, with TRBD1 matching over 8 bases. The CDR3 has 16 amino acids. With V trimmed by 6 bases and J by 4 bases, 14 bases remained unmatched. The germline gives CDR1 ENHRY, CDR2 SYGVKD.

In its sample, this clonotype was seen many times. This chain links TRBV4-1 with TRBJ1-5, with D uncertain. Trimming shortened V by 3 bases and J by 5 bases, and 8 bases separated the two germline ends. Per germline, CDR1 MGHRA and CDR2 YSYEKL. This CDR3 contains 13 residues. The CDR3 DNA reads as TGCGCCAGCAGCCATATGGGAGATCAGCCCCAGCATTTT. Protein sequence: CASSHMGDQPQHF.

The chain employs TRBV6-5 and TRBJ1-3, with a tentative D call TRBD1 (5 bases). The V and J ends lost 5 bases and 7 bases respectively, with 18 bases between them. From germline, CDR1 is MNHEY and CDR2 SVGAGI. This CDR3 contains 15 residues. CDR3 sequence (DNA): TGTGCCAGCAGTCCTCTACGACAGTCTCGTAACACCATATATTTT. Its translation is CASSPLRQSRNTIYF.

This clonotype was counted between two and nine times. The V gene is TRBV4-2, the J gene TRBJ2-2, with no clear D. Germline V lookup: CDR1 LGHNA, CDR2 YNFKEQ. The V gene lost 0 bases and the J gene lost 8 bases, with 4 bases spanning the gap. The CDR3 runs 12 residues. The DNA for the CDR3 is TGTGCCAGCAGCCAAGATAGGGGGGAGCTGTTTTTT. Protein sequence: CASSQDRGELFF.

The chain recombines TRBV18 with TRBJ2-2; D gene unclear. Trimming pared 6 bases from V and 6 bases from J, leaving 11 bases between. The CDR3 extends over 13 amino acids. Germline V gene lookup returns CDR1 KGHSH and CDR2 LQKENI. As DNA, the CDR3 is TGTGCCAGCTCGCCCACAGCCGCCGGGGAGCTGTTTTTT. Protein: CASSPTAAGELFF.

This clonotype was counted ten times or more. The CDR3 loop is CSVEVADYEQYF. The CDR3 DNA follows: TGCAGCGTTGAAGTAGCCGACTACGAGCAGTACTTC. The J gene is TRBJ2-7, the V gene TRBV29-1; D uncertain. Deletions cut 1 base from V and 3 bases from J, with 7 bases between. The CDR3 runs to 12 residues. Germline V gives CDR1 SQVTM, CDR2 ANQGSEA.

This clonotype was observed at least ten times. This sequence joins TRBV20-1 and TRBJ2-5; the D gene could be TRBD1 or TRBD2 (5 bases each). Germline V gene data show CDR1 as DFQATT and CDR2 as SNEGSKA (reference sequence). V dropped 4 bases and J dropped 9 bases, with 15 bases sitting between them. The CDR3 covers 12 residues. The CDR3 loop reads CSAIGGGRAQYF. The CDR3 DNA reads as TGCAGTGCTATTGGGGGTGGTAGGGCCCAGTACTTC.

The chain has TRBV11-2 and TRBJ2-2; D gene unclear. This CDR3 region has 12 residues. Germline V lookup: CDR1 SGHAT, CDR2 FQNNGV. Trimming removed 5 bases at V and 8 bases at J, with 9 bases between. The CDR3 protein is CASSVHPGELFF. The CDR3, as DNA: TGTGCCAGCAGCGTCCATCCAGGGGAGCTGTTTTTT.

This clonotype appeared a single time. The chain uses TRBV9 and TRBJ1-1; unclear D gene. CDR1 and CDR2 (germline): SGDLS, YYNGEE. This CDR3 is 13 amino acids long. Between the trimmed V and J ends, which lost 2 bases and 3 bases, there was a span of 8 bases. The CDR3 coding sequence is TGTGCCAGCAGCGTCAGCCTGGACACTGAAGCTTTCTTT. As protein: CASSVSLDTEAFF.

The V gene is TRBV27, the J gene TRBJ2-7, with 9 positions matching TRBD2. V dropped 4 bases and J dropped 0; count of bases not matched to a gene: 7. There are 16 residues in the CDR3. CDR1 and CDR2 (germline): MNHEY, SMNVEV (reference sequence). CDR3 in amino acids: CASSSLASGVSYEQYF. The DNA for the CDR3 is TGTGCCAGCAGTTCCCTGGCTAGCGGGGTCTCCTACGAGCAGTACTTC.

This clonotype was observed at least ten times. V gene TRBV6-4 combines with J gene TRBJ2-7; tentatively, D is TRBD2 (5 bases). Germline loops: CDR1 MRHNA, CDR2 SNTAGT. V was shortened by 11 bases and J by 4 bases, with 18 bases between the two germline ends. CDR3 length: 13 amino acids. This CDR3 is CAGEREFRYEQYF. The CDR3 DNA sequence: TGTGCCGGGGAGAGGGAGTTTAGGTACGAGCAGTACTTC.